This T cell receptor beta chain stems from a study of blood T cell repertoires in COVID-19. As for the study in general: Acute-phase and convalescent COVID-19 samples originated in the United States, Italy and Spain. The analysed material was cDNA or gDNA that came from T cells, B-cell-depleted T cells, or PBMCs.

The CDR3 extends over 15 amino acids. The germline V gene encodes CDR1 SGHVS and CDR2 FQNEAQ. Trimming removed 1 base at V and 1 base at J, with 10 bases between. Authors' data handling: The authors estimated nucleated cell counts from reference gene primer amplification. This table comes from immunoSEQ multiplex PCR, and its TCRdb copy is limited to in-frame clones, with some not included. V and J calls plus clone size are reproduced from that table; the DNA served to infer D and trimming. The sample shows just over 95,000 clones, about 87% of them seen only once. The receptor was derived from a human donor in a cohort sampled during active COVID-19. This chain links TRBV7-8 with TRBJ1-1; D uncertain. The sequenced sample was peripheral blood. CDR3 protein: CASSLGPGGNTEAFF. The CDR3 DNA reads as TGTGCCAGCAGCTTAGGCCCTGGCGGGAACACTGAAGCTTTCTTT.